A single sample is the source of the 21 T cell receptor beta chains below, sequenced in a study of blood T cell repertoires in COVID-19. TCRdb's table, derived via immunoSEQ multiplex PCR, lists solely in-frame clones and lacks some. The repertoire holds about 130,000 clones, roughly 80% seen once, with around 12% in the top ten. What was sequenced was peripheral blood. These TCRs come from a woman under 40 who had recovered from COVID-19.

V gene TRBV5-8 combines with J gene TRBJ2-5, with 13 nucleotides matching TRBD2. With V trimmed by 5 bases and J by 2 bases, 6 bases remained unmatched. Germline V lookup: CDR1 SGHTS, CDR2 YDEGEE. The length of the CDR3 is 16 residues. CDR3 in DNA: TGTGCCAGCAGTCAGGGACTAGCGGGGTTGCAAGAGACCCAGTACTTC. Amino acids: CASSQGLAGLQETQYF.

The rearrangement joins TRBV3-1 (or the pseudogene TRBV3-2) to TRBJ2-7, with 7 bases that match TRBD1. The CDR3 contains 16 residues. The germline V gene encodes CDR1 LGHDT and CDR2 YNNKEL (reference sequence). V trimming: 3 bases; J trimming: 0 bases; junction bases outside the gene matches: 8. CDR3 residues: CASSQNRGISSYEQYF. For the CDR3, the DNA is TGTGCCAGCAGCCAGAACAGGGGAATCAGCTCCTACGAGCAGTACTTC.

The chain is built from TRBV27 and TRBJ1-1; 7 bases align to TRBD1. After removal of 5 bases from V and 0 bases from J, the junction contained 6 bases not matched to a gene. Germline V gene data show CDR1 as MNHEY and CDR2 as SMNVEV (reference sequence). The CDR3 is 15 residues long. The CDR3 nucleotides read TGTGCCAGCAGTAGGGGACAGACCTTGAACACTGAAGCTTTCTTT. Its protein product is CASSRGQTLNTEAFF.

The J gene is TRBJ2-1, the V gene TRBV29-1; 7 bases match TRBD1. The ends lost 4 bases at V and 1 base at J; junction bases unmatched: 7. Germline-derived CDR1 and CDR2 are SQVTM and ANQGSEA. The CDR3 consists of 15 residues. The CDR3 loop is CSVGDRVMSYNEQFF. The CDR3 nucleotides are TGCAGCGTTGGCGACAGGGTGATGTCCTACAATGAGCAGTTCTTC.

The V call is TRBV29-1, the J call TRBJ2-2; D may be TRBD1 (5 bases). Germline-derived CDR1 and CDR2 are SQVTM and ANQGSEA. V dropped 7 bases and J dropped 3 bases, with 15 bases sitting between them. This CDR3 is built from 14 residues. In DNA, the CDR3 is TGCAGCGCTGCGAAGGGGTCGGACACCGGGGAGCTGTTTTTT. This encodes CSAAKGSDTGELFF.

This rearrangement joins TRBV19 to TRBJ1-1, with 7 bases matching TRBD1. CDR1 and CDR2 from the germline V gene are LNHDA and SQIVND (reference sequence). The CDR3 consists of 15 residues. J lost 1 base, V lost 7 bases, and 9 bases had no gene match. In DNA form, the CDR3 reads TGTGCCAGTATTGACAGGGTTGGTGGGAACACTGAAGCTTTCTTT. As protein: CASIDRVGGNTEAFF.

This clone was observed a handful of times. The chain employs TRBV19 and TRBJ1-2; D is perhaps TRBD1 (5 bases). Trimming removed 7 bases from V and 8 bases from J, with 14 bases in between. The germline CDR1 and CDR2 sequences are LNHDA and SQIVND (reference sequence). CDR3 size: 12 residues. CDR3 in DNA: TGTGCCAGTAACCCCCAAAGGGGAGGCTACACCTTC. Translated: CASNPQRGGYTF.

The V and J genes are TRBV7-9 and TRBJ2-1; 7 nucleotides line up with TRBD1. Germline CDR1 and CDR2: SEHNR and FQNEAQ (reference sequence). V was clipped by 5 bases and J by 6 bases; unmatched bases: 4. CDR3 length: 13 amino acids. The DNA of the CDR3 is TGTGCCAGCAGCATACAGGGGCCCAATGAGCAGTTCTTC. Translating gives CASSIQGPNEQFF.

This rearrangement joins TRBV27 to TRBJ1-2; maybe TRBD1 (5 bases). Germline values: CDR1 MNHEY, CDR2 SMNVEV (reference sequence). Trimming cost V 3 bases and J 0 bases, with 11 bases left between them. The CDR3 has 15 residues. CDR3 loop: CASSFSGGANYGYTF. CDR3 nucleotides: TGTGCCAGCAGTTTCTCGGGGGGTGCTAACTATGGCTACACCTTC.

This clone turned up a few times. V and J are TRBV6-6 and TRBJ2-3, with 8 positions matching TRBD2. The CDR3 sequence is 15 residues long. The ends lost 2 bases at V and 7 bases at J; junction bases unmatched: 8. Looked up from germline, CDR1 is MNHNY and CDR2 is SVGAGI (reference sequence). CDR3 region: CASSYPRGGRYTQYF. The CDR3 DNA is TGTGCCAGCAGTTACCCCCGGGGGGGCCGGTATACGCAGTATTTT.

This clone was detected only a few times. The chain has TRBV5-1 and TRBJ1-5, with TRBD1 matching 7 bases. The CDR3 loop spans 15 amino acids. From germline, CDR1 is SGHRS and CDR2 YFSETQ. V lost 0 bases and J lost 5; bases outside the gene matches: 5. In DNA, the CDR3 is TGCGCCAGCAGCTTGGAAGGGGGCCCGTATCAGCCCCAGCATTTT. Translation gives CASSLEGGPYQPQHF. Full variable domain (missing parts from reference TRBV5-1 and TRBJ1-5): KAGVTQTPRYLIKTRGQQVTLSCSPISGHRSVSWYQQTPGQGLQFLFEYFSETQRNKGNFPGRFSGRQFSNSRSEMNVSTLELGDSALYLCASSLEGGPYQPQHFGDGTRLSIL.

In the case of this clone: The sample has other DNA sequences that encode this CDR3 too. The chain employs TRBV30 and TRBJ1-3; 9 bases agree with TRBD1. The CDR3 sequence is 13 residues long. CDR1 is GTSNPN, CDR2 SVGIG, per germline (reference sequence). V lost 6 bases to trimming and J lost 4 bases; unmatched junction nucleotides: 4. This CDR3 is CACKQGAGNTIYF. The DNA of the CDR3 is TGTGCCTGTAAACAGGGGGCGGGAAACACCATATATTTT. The full variable domain, in which reference TRBV30 and TRBJ1-3 provide the parts outside the CDR3, is SQTIHQWPATLVQPVGSPLSLECTVEGTSNPNLYWYRQAAGRGLQLLFYSVGIGQISSEVPQNLSASRPQDRQFILSSKKLLLSDSGFYLCACKQGAGNTIYFGEGSWLTVV.

In its sample, this clone was seen once. The chain combines TRBV3-1 (or the pseudogene TRBV3-2) with TRBJ2-7; 7 bases line up with TRBD2. CDR1 and CDR2 from the germline V gene are LGHDT and YNNKEL (reference sequence). The CDR3 extends over 16 amino acids. With V trimmed by 1 base and J by 2 bases, 8 bases remained unmatched. The CDR3: CASSQGSSGSPYEQYF. The CDR3 DNA reads as TGTGCCAGCAGCCAAGGTAGTAGCGGGTCCCCCTACGAGCAGTACTTC.

The rearrangement joins TRBV7-2 to TRBJ1-2, with D hard to call. V lost 10 bases and J 0 bases, leaving 15 bases between the germline ends. The CDR3 sequence is 14 residues long. Per germline, CDR1 SGHTA and CDR2 FQGNSA. CDR3 sequence reads: CATTGSDSNYGYTF. DNA of the CDR3: TGTGCCACGACCGGCAGCGATTCTAACTATGGCTACACCTTC.

V is TRBV16 and J is TRBJ2-3; 11 bases line up with TRBD2. The CDR3 runs to 17 residues. Germline CDR1 reads KGHSY; CDR2 reads FQNENV. J lost 7 bases, V lost 0 bases, and 9 bases had no gene match. CDR3 nucleotide sequence: TGTGCCAGCAGCCAATCTAGTGAACTAGCGGGAGCCCATACGCAGTATTTT. Protein: CASSQSSELAGAHTQYF.

The V and J genes are TRBV11-2 and TRBJ1-5; D gene unclear. The CDR3 loop spans 15 amino acids. CDR1 SGHAT and CDR2 FQNNGV come from the germline V gene. Trimming removed 5 bases from V and 4 bases from J, with 15 bases in between. CDR3 sequence reads: CASSIGGVGNQPQHF. In nucleotides, the CDR3 is TGTGCCAGCAGCATTGGAGGCGTCGGAAATCAGCCCCAGCATTTT.

This sequence joins TRBV2 and TRBJ2-5, with a tentative D call TRBD2 (7 bases). CDR1 is SNHLY, CDR2 FYNNEI, per germline. Between the trimmed V and J ends, which lost 10 bases and 2 bases, there was a span of 20 bases. The CDR3 sequence is 15 residues long. The CDR3 reads CAILGGGGGQETQYF. Written as DNA, the CDR3 is TGTGCCATCCTGGGGGGGGGCGGAGGACAAGAGACCCAGTACTTC. The full variable domain, its missing parts supplied by reference TRBV2 and TRBJ2-5, is EPEVTQTPSHQVTQMGQEVILRCVPISNHLYFYWYRQILGQKVEFLVSFYNNEISEKSEIFDDQFSVERPDGSNFTLKIRSTKLEDSAMYFCAILGGGGGQETQYFGPGTRLLVL.

This clone was counted once. The chain couples TRBV29-1 to TRBJ1-5, with D possibly matching TRBD1 (6 bases). Trimming cost V 1 base and J 7 bases, with 11 bases left between them. Germline V CDR1 and CDR2: SQVTM, ANQGSEA. The CDR3 is made up of 13 amino acids. CDR3 nucleotides: TGCAGCGTTGAAGTAGACGACAGGCAGCCCCAGCATTTT. This gives the protein CSVEVDDRQPQHF. Variable domain in full (rest from reference TRBV29-1 and TRBJ1-5): SAVISQKPSRDICQRGTSLTIQCQVDSQVTMMFWYRQQPGQSLTLIATANQGSEATYESGFVIDKFPISRPNLTFSTLTVSNMSPEDSSIYLCSVEVDDRQPQHFGDGTRLSIL.

The genes are TRBV3-1 (or the pseudogene TRBV3-2) and TRBJ1-2, with 7 bases that match TRBD1. This CDR3 contains 15 residues. CDR1 and CDR2 from the germline V gene are LGHDT and YNNKEL (reference sequence). V dropped 1 base and J dropped 4; count of bases not matched to a gene: 6. CDR3 coding DNA: TGTGCCAGCAGCCAAGCACCAGACAGGGTCTATGGCTACACCTTC. Translation: CASSQAPDRVYGYTF.

The chain combines TRBV19 with TRBJ1-2, with 10 bases aligning to TRBD1. The CDR3 loop spans 15 amino acids. The germline V gene has CDR1 LNHDA and CDR2 SQIVND (reference sequence). The J segment lost 4 bases and the V segment lost 6 bases, leaving 8 bases of the junction unmatched. CDR3 in amino acids: CASRTGTGDFYGYTF. The DNA for the CDR3 is TGTGCCAGTAGGACTGGGACAGGGGATTTCTATGGCTACACCTTC.

This chain connects TRBV11-2 to TRBJ1-3; the D gene is possibly TRBD1 (5 bases). There are 14 residues in the CDR3. Per the germline V gene, CDR1 is SGHAT and CDR2 is FQNNGV. V gave up 3 bases and J gave up 4 bases, with 10 bases separating them. In DNA form, the CDR3 reads TGTGCCAGCAGCTTGGGGGGACTGGGAAACACCATATATTTT. Encoded protein: CASSLGGLGNTIYF.